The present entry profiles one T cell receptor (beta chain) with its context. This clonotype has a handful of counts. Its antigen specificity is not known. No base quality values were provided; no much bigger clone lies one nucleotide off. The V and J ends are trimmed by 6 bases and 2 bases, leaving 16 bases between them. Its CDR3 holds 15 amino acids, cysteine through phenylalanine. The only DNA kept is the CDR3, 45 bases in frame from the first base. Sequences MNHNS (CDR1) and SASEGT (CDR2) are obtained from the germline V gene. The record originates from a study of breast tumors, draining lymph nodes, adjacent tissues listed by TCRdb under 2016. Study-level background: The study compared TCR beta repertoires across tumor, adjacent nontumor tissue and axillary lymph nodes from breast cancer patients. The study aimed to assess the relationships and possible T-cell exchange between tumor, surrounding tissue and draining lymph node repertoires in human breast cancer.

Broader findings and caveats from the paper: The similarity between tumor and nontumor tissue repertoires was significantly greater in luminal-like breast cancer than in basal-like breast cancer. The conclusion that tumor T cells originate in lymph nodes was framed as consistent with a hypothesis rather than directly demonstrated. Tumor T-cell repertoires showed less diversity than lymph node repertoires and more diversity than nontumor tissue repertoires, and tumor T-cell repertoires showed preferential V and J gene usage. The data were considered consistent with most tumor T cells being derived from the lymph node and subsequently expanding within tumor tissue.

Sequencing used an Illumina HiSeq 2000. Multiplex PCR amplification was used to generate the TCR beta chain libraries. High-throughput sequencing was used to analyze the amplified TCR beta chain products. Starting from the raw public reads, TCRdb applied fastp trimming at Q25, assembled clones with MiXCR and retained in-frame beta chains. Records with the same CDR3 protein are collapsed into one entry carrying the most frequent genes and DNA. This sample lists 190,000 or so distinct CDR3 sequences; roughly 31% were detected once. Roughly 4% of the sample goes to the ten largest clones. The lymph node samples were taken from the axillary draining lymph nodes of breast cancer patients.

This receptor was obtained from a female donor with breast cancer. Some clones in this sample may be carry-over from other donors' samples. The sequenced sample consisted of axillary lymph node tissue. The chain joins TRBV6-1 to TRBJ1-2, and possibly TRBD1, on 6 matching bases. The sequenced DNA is TGTGCCAGCAGCCCCAGCGGTGGACAGAACTATGGCTACACCTTC. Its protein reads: CASSPSGGQNYGYTF.